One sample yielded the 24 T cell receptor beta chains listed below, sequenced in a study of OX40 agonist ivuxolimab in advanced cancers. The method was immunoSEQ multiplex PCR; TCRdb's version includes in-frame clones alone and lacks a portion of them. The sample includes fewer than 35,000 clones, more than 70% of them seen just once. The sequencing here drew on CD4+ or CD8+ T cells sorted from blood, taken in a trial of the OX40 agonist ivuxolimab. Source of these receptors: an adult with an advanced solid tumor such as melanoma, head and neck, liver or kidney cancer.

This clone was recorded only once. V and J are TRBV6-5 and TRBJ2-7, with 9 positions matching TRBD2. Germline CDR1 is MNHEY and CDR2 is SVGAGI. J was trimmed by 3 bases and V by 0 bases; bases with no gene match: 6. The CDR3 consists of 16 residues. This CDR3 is CASSYSGVAGVYEQYF. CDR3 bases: TGTGCCAGCAGTTACTCGGGGGTAGCGGGAGTCTACGAGCAGTACTTC.

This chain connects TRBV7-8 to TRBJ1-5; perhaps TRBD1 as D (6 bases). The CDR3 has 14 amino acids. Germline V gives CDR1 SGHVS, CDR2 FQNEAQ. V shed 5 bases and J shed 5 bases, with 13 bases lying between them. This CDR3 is CASSVRDTYQPQHF. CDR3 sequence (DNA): TGTGCCAGCAGCGTCCGGGACACTTATCAGCCCCAGCATTTT.

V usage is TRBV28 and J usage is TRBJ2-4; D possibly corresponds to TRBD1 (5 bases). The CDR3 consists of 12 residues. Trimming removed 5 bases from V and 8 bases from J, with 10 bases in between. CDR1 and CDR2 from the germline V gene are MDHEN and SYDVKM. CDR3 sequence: CASSIPGHIQYF. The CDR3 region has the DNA TGTGCCAGCAGTATTCCAGGGCACATTCAGTACTTC.

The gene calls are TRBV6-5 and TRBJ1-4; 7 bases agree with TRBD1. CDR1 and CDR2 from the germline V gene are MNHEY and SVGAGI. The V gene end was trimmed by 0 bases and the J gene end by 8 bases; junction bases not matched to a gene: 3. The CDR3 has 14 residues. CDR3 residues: CASSYSRDSEKLFF. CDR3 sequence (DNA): TGTGCCAGCAGTTACTCCCGGGACAGCGAAAAACTGTTTTTT.

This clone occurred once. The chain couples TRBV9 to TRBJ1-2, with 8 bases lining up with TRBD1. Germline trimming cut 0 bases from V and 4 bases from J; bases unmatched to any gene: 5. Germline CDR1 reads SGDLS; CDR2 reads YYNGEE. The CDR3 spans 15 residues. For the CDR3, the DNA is TGTGCCAGCAGCGTAGGTCCGACAGGGGCCTATGGCTACACCTTC. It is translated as CASSVGPTGAYGYTF.

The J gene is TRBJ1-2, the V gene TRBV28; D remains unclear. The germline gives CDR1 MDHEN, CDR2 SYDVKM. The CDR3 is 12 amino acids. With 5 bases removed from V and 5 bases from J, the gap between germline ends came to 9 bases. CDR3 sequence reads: CASSPPMYGYTF. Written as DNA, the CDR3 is TGTGCCAGCAGTCCTCCCATGTATGGCTACACCTTC.

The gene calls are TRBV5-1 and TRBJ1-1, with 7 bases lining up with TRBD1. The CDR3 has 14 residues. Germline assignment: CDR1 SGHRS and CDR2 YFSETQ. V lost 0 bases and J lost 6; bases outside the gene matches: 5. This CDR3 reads CASSLDPGQSEAFF. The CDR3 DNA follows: TGCGCCAGCAGCTTGGATCCGGGACAGTCTGAAGCTTTCTTT.

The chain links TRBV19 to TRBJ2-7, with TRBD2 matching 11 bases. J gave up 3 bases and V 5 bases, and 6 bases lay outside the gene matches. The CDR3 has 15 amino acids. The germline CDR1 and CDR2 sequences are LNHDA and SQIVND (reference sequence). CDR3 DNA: TGTGCCAGTAGTGCCCTAGCGGGAGGCTTCTACGAGCAGTACTTC. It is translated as CASSALAGGFYEQYF.

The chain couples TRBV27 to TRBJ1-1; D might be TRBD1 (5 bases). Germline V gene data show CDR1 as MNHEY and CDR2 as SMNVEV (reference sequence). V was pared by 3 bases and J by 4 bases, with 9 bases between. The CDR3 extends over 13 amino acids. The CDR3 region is CASSFDSGTEAFF. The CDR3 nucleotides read TGTGCCAGCAGTTTTGACAGCGGCACTGAAGCTTTCTTT.

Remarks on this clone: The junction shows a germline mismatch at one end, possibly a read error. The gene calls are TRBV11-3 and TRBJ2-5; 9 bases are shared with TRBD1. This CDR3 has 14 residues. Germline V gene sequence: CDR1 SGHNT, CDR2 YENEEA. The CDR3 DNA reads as TGTGCCAGCAGGTTAGGGACAGGGCAAGAGACCCAGTACTTC. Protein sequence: CASRLGTGQETQYF.

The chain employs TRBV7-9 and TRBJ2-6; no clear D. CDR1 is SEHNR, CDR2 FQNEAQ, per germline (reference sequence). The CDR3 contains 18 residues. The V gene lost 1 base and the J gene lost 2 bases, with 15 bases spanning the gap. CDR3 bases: TGTGCCAGCAGCTTAGTTTTTTGGGCCCTTACTGGGGCCAACGTCCTGACTTTC. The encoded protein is CASSLVFWALTGANVLTF.

CDR3 coding DNA: TGTGCCTGGAGGGTAATAGGGGGAATCGGCTACACCTTC. Protein product: CAWRVIGGIGYTF. The genes are TRBV30 and TRBJ1-2; weak D call: TRBD1 (6 bases). CDR3 length: 13 residues. The ends were cut back, 3 bases at V and 8 bases at J, with 16 bases in the middle. In germline, CDR1 is GTSNPN, CDR2 SVGIG (reference sequence).

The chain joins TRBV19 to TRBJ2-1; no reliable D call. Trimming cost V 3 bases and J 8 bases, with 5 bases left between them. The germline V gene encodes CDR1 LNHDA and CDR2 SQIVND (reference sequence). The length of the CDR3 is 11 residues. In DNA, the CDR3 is TGTGCCAGTAGTATTTTCGATGAGCAGTTCTTC. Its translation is CASSIFDEQFF.

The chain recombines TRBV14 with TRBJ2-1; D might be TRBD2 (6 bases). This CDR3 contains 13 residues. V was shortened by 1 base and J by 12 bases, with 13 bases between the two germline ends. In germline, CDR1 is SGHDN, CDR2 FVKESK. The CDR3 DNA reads TGTGCCAGCAGCCAAGCGACGGGACTTAGGCAGTTCTTC. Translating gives CASSQATGLRQFF.

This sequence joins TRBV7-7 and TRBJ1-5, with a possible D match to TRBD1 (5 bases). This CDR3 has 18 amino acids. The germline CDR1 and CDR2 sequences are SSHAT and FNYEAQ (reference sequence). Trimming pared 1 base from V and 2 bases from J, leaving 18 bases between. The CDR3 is CASSLEIVGGGGNQPQHF. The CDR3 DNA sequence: TGTGCCAGCAGCTTAGAGATTGTCGGGGGTGGTGGCAATCAGCCCCAGCATTTT. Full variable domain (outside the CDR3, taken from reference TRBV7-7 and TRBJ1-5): GAGVSQSPRYKVTKRGQDVTLRCDPISSHATLYWYQQALGQGPEFLTYFNYEAQPDKSGLPSDRFSAERPEGSISTLTIQRTEQRDSAMYRCASSLEIVGGGGNQPQHFGDGTRLSIL.

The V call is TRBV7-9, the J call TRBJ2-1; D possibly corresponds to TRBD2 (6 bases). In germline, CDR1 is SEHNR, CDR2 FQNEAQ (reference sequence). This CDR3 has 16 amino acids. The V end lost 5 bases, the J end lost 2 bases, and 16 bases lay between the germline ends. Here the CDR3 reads CASSPRVAATYNEQFF. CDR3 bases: TGTGCCAGCAGCCCCCGGGTAGCGGCCACCTACAATGAGCAGTTCTTC.

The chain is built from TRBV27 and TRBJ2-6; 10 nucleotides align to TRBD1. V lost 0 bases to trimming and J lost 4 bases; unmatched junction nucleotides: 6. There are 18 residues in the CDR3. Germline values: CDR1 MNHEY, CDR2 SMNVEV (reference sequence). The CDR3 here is CASSLSRQGASGANVLTF. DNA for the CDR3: TGTGCCAGCAGTTTATCAAGACAGGGGGCCTCCGGGGCCAACGTCCTGACTTTC. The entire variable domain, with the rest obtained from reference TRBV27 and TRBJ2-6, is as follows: EAQVTQNPRYLITVTGKKLTVTCSQNMNHEYMSWYRQDPGLGLRQIYYSMNVEVTDKGDVPEGYKVSRKEKRNFPLILESPSPNQTSLYFCASSLSRQGASGANVLTFGAGSRLTVL.

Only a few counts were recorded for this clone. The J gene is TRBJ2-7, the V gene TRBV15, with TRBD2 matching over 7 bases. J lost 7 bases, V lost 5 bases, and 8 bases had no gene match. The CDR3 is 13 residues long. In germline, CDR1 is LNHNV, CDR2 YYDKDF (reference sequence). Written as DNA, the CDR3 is TGTGCCACCAGCGGGAGGGCCTTGGGAGAGCAGTACTTC. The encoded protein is CATSGRALGEQYF.

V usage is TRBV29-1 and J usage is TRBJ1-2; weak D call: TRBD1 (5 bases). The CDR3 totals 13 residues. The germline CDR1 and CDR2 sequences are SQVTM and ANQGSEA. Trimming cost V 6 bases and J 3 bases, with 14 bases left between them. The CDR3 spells CSVESGSDYGYTF. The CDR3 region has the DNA TGCAGCGTGGAGTCAGGGAGTGACTATGGCTACACCTTC.

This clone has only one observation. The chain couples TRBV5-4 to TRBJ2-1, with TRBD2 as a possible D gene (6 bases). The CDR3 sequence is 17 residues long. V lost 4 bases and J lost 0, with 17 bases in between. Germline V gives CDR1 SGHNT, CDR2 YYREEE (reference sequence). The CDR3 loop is CASSRSGPSSSYNEQFF. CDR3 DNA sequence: TGTGCCAGCAGCCGTAGCGGCCCCTCGAGCTCCTACAATGAGCAGTTCTTC.

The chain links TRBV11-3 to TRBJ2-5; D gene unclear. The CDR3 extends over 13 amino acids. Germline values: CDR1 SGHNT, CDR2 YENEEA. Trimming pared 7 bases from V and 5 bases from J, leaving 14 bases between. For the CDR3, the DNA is TGTGCCAGCACCTTCGGTCTCCGGGAGACCCAGTACTTC. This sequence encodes CASTFGLRETQYF. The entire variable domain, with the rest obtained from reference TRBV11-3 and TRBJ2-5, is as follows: EAGVVQSPRYKIIEKKQPVAFWCNPISGHNTLYWYLQNLGQGPELLIRYENEEAVDDSQLPKDRFSAERLKGVDSTLKIQPAELGDSAVYLCASTFGLRETQYFGPGTRLLVL.

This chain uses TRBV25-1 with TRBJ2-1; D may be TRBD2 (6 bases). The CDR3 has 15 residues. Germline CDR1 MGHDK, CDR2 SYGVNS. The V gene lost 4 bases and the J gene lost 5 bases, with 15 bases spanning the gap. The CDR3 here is CASSVTPTGDNEQFF. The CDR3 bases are TGTGCCAGCAGTGTAACCCCCACGGGGGACAATGAGCAGTTCTTC.

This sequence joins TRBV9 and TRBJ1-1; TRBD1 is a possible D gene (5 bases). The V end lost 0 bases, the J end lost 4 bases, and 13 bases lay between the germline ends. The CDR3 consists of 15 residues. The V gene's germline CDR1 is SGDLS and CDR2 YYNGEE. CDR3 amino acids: CASSVVVRGGTEAFF. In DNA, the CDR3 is TGTGCCAGCAGCGTAGTGGTTAGGGGCGGCACTGAAGCTTTCTTT.

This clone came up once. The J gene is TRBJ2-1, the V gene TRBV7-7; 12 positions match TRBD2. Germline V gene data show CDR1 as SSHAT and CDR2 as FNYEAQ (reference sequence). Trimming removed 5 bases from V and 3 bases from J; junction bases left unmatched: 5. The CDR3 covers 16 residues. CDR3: CASSPTSGSLYNEQFF. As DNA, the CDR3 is TGTGCCAGCAGCCCGACTAGCGGGAGCCTCTACAATGAGCAGTTCTTC.